The rows below give T cell receptor beta chains drawn from one sample of a study of shared T cell receptors in the human thymus. Data came from immunoSEQ multiplex PCR; TCRdb stores just in-frame clones and leaves some out. The sample has roughly 550,000 clones, more than 75% seen once. The sample also formed part of further work on human thymus T cells.

Specimen: thymocytes. These receptors all stem from a boy younger than two with a congenital heart defect. The CDR3 runs from the conserved cysteine through the conserved F or W. The order of the fields is clone size, V gene, J gene, D gene, CDR3 DNA, CDR3 protein. The D gene is left open where the match is weak. A row's size may be missing; if present it is once, few, many or a size class.

clone size: .
V gene: TRBV27
J gene: TRBJ2-1
D gene: TRBD2
CDR3 DNA: TGTGCCAGCAGTCCCCCCAGCGGGAGGGGGAGGGGTGAGCAGTTCTTC
CDR3 protein: CASSPPSGRGRGEQFF

clone size: .
V gene: TRBV5-4
J gene: TRBJ2-3
D gene: TRBD2
CDR3 DNA: TGTGCCAGCAGCCCAGGACTAGTCCATTCCACAGATACGCAGTATTTT
CDR3 protein: CASSPGLVHSTDTQYF

clone size: .
V gene: TRBV4-3
J gene: TRBJ2-7
D gene: TRBD2
CDR3 DNA: TGCGCCAGCAGCCAACGGACTAGCGGGGGATACGAGCAGTACTTC
CDR3 protein: CASSQRTSGGYEQYF

clone size: .
V gene: TRBV7-2
J gene: TRBJ1-2
D gene: .
CDR3 DNA: TGTGCCAGCAGCTTAGAGACAGAGTACTATGGCTACACCTTC
CDR3 protein: CASSLETEYYGYTF

clone size: .
V gene: TRBV28
J gene: TRBJ2-1
D gene: TRBD2
CDR3 DNA: TGTGCCAGCAGTCGGGGACTAGCGGGAGATATGGACAATGAGCAGTTCTTC
CDR3 protein: CASSRGLAGDMDNEQFF

clone size: once
V gene: TRBV2
J gene: TRBJ1-5
D gene: .
CDR3 DNA: TGTGCCAGCAGAGTCTTTGGAGGGCGTAGCAATCAGCCCCAGCATTTT
CDR3 protein: CASRVFGGRSNQPQHF

clone size: .
V gene: TRBV14
J gene: TRBJ2-7
D gene: .
CDR3 DNA: TGTGCCAGCAGCCAAGAGCCCCCCGGGGGCGAGCAGTACTTC
CDR3 protein: CASSQEPPGGEQYF

clone size: few
V gene: TRBV11-3
J gene: TRBJ1-3
D gene: .
CDR3 DNA: TGTGCCAGCAGCTTTGGGGGGTCAAACACCATATATTTT
CDR3 protein: CASSFGGSNTIYF

clone size: .
V gene: TRBV2
J gene: TRBJ2-7
D gene: .
CDR3 DNA: TGTGCCAGCCTTGACAGTTCCTACGAGCAGTACTTC
CDR3 protein: CASLDSSYEQYF

clone size: .
V gene: TRBV28
J gene: TRBJ2-1
D gene: .
CDR3 DNA: TGTGCCAGCACCCGGGGGTTTACTGAGCAGTTCTTC
CDR3 protein: CASTRGFTEQFF

clone size: .
V gene: TRBV19
J gene: TRBJ2-7
D gene: .
CDR3 DNA: TGTGCCAGTAGGGGGGCTAGCGGAACCCACGAGCAGTACTTC
CDR3 protein: CASRGASGTHEQYF

clone size: few
V gene: TRBV27
J gene: TRBJ2-1
D gene: TRBD1
CDR3 DNA: TGTGCCAGCAGTCCTAACCCAGGACAGGACCTTTACAATGAGCAGTTCTTC
CDR3 protein: CASSPNPGQDLYNEQFF

clone size: .
V gene: TRBV5-5
J gene: TRBJ1-2
D gene: .
CDR3 DNA: TGTGCCAGCAGCATGCAGGGGAACTATGGCTACACCTTC
CDR3 protein: CASSMQGNYGYTF

clone size: .
V gene: TRBV5-1
J gene: TRBJ2-7
D gene: .
CDR3 DNA: TGCGCCAGCAGCTTGTACGATGGGGGCCCCTACGAGCAGTACTTC
CDR3 protein: CASSLYDGGPYEQYF

clone size: .
V gene: TRBV27
J gene: TRBJ2-7
D gene: TRBD1
CDR3 DNA: TGTGCCAGCAGTTTACTAATCAGCGGTTCGGGACAGCTTTACGAGCAGTACTTC
CDR3 protein: CASSLLISGSGQLYEQYF

clone size: .
V gene: TRBV15
J gene: TRBJ2-2
D gene: TRBD2
CDR3 DNA: TGTGCCACCAGCAGGGGACTAGCGGGAGGATTCGGGGAGCTGTTTTTT
CDR3 protein: CATSRGLAGGFGELFF

clone size: .
V gene: TRBV11-3
J gene: TRBJ2-7
D gene: TRBD1
CDR3 DNA: TGTGCCAGCAGCTTTCGGACAGGGGGCTACGAGCAGTACTTC
CDR3 protein: CASSFRTGGYEQYF

clone size: .
V gene: TRBV28
J gene: TRBJ1-5
D gene: .
CDR3 DNA: TGTGCCAGCCGAGGGACAAGCAATCAGCCCCAGCATTTT
CDR3 protein: CASRGTSNQPQHF

clone size: .
V gene: TRBV18
J gene: TRBJ1-1
D gene: .
CDR3 DNA: TGTGCCAGCTCACGCAGGCCAGGGGTGAACACTGAAGCTTTCTTT
CDR3 protein: CASSRRPGVNTEAFF

clone size: .
V gene: TRBV27
J gene: TRBJ2-5
D gene: .
CDR3 DNA: TGTGCCAGCAGTCTCTCCTTAGGGACACCCCCTTTGGAGACCCAGTACTTC
CDR3 protein: CASSLSLGTPPLETQYF

clone size: .
V gene: TRBV6-1
J gene: TRBJ2-7
D gene: .
CDR3 DNA: TGTGCCAGCAGGGGAGGAGGGGCCTACGAGCAGTACTTC
CDR3 protein: CASRGGGAYEQYF

clone size: .
V gene: TRBV7-9
J gene: TRBJ1-4
D gene: .
CDR3 DNA: TGTGCCAGCAGCTTGGGGGAGGTTGGGGAAAAACTGTTTTTT
CDR3 protein: CASSLGEVGEKLFF

clone size: .
V gene: TRBV5-1
J gene: TRBJ1-5
D gene: TRBD1
CDR3 DNA: TGCGCCAGCAGCCGGACAGGGGAGGCTCAGCCCCAGCATTTT
CDR3 protein: CASSRTGEAQPQHF

clone size: .
V gene: TRBV28
J gene: TRBJ2-7
D gene: .
CDR3 DNA: TGTGCCAGCAGCGGGCATCGACAGCGATACGAGCAGTACTTC
CDR3 protein: CASSGHRQRYEQYF

clone size: .
V gene: TRBV10-3
J gene: TRBJ2-2
D gene: .
CDR3 DNA: TGTGCCATCAGTGAGTCCTCTAGCGCCGGGGAGCTGTTTTTT
CDR3 protein: CAISESSSAGELFF

clone size: few
V gene: TRBV2
J gene: TRBJ1-5
D gene: .
CDR3 DNA: TGTGCCAGCAGTGAGACGGGTAATGGCAATCAGCCCCAGCATTTT
CDR3 protein: CASSETGNGNQPQHF

clone size: .
V gene: TRBV14
J gene: TRBJ2-1
D gene: TRBD2
CDR3 DNA: TGTGCCAGCAGCGTTAGCGGGAGAGTAGGTGAGCAGTTCTTC
CDR3 protein: CASSVSGRVGEQFF

clone size: .
V gene: TRBV6-1
J gene: TRBJ2-2
D gene: TRBD2
CDR3 DNA: TGTGCCAGCAGTGAATTCGGGGGGGTCACCGGGGAGCTGTTTTTT
CDR3 protein: CASSEFGGVTGELFF

clone size: .
V gene: TRBV6-1
J gene: TRBJ1-2
D gene: TRBD1
CDR3 DNA: TGTGCCAGCAGAGCCGGGACAGTCTATGGCTACACCTTC
CDR3 protein: CASRAGTVYGYTF

clone size: .
V gene: TRBV25-1
J gene: TRBJ2-7
D gene: .
CDR3 DNA: TGTGCCAGCCAGGGGGAGGCTGACTACGAGCAGTACTTC
CDR3 protein: CASQGEADYEQYF

clone size: .
V gene: TRBV5-1
J gene: TRBJ1-1
D gene: TRBD1
CDR3 DNA: TGCGCCAGCAGCCCCACCCAGGGGGACACTGAAGCTTTCTTT
CDR3 protein: CASSPTQGDTEAFF

clone size: .
V gene: TRBV5-1
J gene: TRBJ2-3
D gene: TRBD1
CDR3 DNA: TGCGCCAGCAGCTTGGATTGGGCAGGGGGCAAAACAGATACGCAGTATTTT
CDR3 protein: CASSLDWAGGKTDTQYF

clone size: .
V gene: TRBV9
J gene: TRBJ2-1
D gene: TRBD2
CDR3 DNA: TGTGCCAGCAGCCCCGGACTAGTTAGAGCCAATGAGCAGTTCTTC
CDR3 protein: CASSPGLVRANEQFF

clone size: .
V gene: TRBV27
J gene: TRBJ2-3
D gene: .
CDR3 DNA: TGTGCCAGCAGTTTATCGGAGGCGCATACGCAGTATTTT
CDR3 protein: CASSLSEAHTQYF

clone size: .
V gene: TRBV5-6
J gene: TRBJ1-2
D gene: TRBD1
CDR3 DNA: TGTGCCAGCACATCCCTCAGGGGGTCTTGCTACACCTTC
CDR3 protein: CASTSLRGSCYTF

clone size: .
V gene: TRBV28
J gene: TRBJ2-7
D gene: TRBD2
CDR3 DNA: TGTGCCAGCAGCAACTCTGGGGAGCGGGAGTCCCCTCTGTATTACGAGCAGTACTTC
CDR3 protein: CASSNSGERESPLYYEQYF

clone size: few
V gene: TRBV7-8
J gene: TRBJ2-1
D gene: TRBD2
CDR3 DNA: TGTGCCAGCAGCTTACGTTCTAGCGGGACCGGGGGCAATGAGCAGTTCTTC
CDR3 protein: CASSLRSSGTGGNEQFF

clone size: .
V gene: TRBV7-9
J gene: TRBJ2-3
D gene: TRBD1
CDR3 DNA: TGTGCCAGCAGCCGGACAGGGAGCACAGATACGCAGTATTTT
CDR3 protein: CASSRTGSTDTQYF

clone size: .
V gene: TRBV14
J gene: TRBJ1-1
D gene: .
CDR3 DNA: TGTGCCAGCAGCCAAGATGTGGAACGGGCTGCGGGAACTGAAGCTTTCTTT
CDR3 protein: CASSQDVERAAGTEAFF